This TCR beta chain appears in the sequencing data of a study of cytomegalovirus exposure and HLA in healthy donors. Those who donated were healthy bone marrow donors. Concerning this clone: What it binds is unknown.

Study results and caveats: HLA alleles were associated with around 17,000 TCR beta sequences in a later analysis at 0.05 false discovery rate. Analysis was performed later, and it showed HLA-associated TCR beta chains to be more clonally expanded than equally common others. Rare sequences made up most TCRs, while some public TCRs were found in many donors.

The PCR employed 60 Vbeta primers together with 13 Jbeta primers. Assay: immunoSEQ multiplex PCR; the TCRdb copy retains only in-frame clones and omits some. This table holds 95,000 to 110,000 clones, 82% found once. V lost 3 bases to trimming and J lost 3 bases; unmatched junction nucleotides: 3. CDR3 length equals 15 residues. Germline values: CDR1 SGHNT, CDR2 YENEEA. The TCR originated in a man under 40 in good health and CMV-seropositive. The chain uses TRBV11-3 and TRBJ2-1, with 9 bases aligning to TRBD1. The sample consisted of PBMCs. DNA for the CDR3: TGTGCCAGCAGCTTCGAGGGACAGGGCTACAATGAGCAGTTCTTC. The encoded protein is CASSFEGQGYNEQFF.